This T cell receptor beta chain emerged from a study of blood T cell repertoires in COVID-19. Turning to the study itself: Some COVID-19 samples were acute and others convalescent; all came from the United States, Italy and Spain.

In terms of age and location, participants ranged from about 18 to 90 years and lived in 24 US areas. Some clones are missing from TCRdb's copy, which holds only in-frame ones; the method was immunoSEQ multiplex PCR. The table has about 200,000 clones, 89% seen once. Specimen: PBMCs or T cells enriched from blood (not recorded which). The receptor comes from a woman aged 25-40 years with acute COVID-19.

The CDR3 region is CAWTYDRANFYGYTF. The CDR3 nucleotides are TGTGCCTGGACCTACGACAGGGCGAATTTCTATGGCTACACCTTC. V and J are TRBV30 and TRBJ1-2, with TRBD1 matching over 7 bases. Germline loops: CDR1 GTSNPN, CDR2 SVGIG (reference sequence). V shed 4 bases, J shed 4 bases, and the junction held 12 bases outside the gene matches. The CDR3 runs to 15 residues.